This TCR beta chain was identified in a study of naive and memory T cell subsets. Adult healthy volunteers gave 2.5 ml peripheral blood for whole-blood RNA. This clonotype was picked up one time. Deletions cut 4 bases from V and 1 base from J, with 8 bases between. This CDR3 contains 13 residues. The V gene's germline CDR1 is SQVTM and CDR2 ANQGSEA. Reverse transcription of blood and skin TCR RNA was primed at alpha and beta constant regions. Using its own MiXCR run on the 5' RACE reads, TCRdb lists one record per CDR3 protein. Here the sample spans 25,000 to 30,000 distinct CDR3 sequences, under 30% being singletons.

The rearrangement joins TRBV29-1 to TRBJ2-4, with a tentative D call TRBD1 (5 bases). This TCR came from a female donor in good health. DNA of the CDR3: TGCAGCGTTGTTCCAGGGGCCAAAAACATTCAGTACTTC. Protein: CSVVPGAKNIQYF.